The 21 T cell receptor beta chains below all came from one sample that was sequenced in a study of response to subunit inactivated influenza vaccine. TCRdb re-called the RT-PCR reads through MiXCR, storing one row per CDR3 protein. The data contain 800,000 or so distinct CDR3 sequences, 21% of them singletons. Material: PBMCs from blood, obtained less than 6 days after vaccination. The receptors here all came from a man aged 45-65 years who received an inactivated influenza vaccine.

In its sample, this clonotype was seen once. The chain employs TRBV4-3 and TRBJ1-3; perhaps TRBD1 as D (5 bases). The length of the CDR3 is 16 residues. Trimming shortened V by 5 bases and J by 0 bases, and 14 bases separated the two germline ends. Per the germline V gene, CDR1 is LGHNA and CDR2 is YSLEER. The CDR3 sequence is CASSNRQLVSGNTIYF. CDR3 nucleotides: TGCGCCAGCAGCAATCGACAGCTGGTCTCTGGAAACACCATATATTTT.

This clonotype appeared a few times. V gene TRBV7-9 combines with J gene TRBJ2-1, with no clear D. The CDR3 runs 13 residues. Trimming stripped 4 bases from V and 4 bases from J, with 8 bases between. The germline V gene encodes CDR1 SEHNR and CDR2 FQNEAQ (reference sequence). The CDR3 protein is CASSYRPYNEQFF. Here the CDR3 DNA reads TGTGCCAGCAGCTACAGACCGTACAATGAGCAGTTCTTC.

The CDR3 region is CASSLEGSDSGRTFF. The CDR3 DNA reads as TGCGCCAGCAGCTTGGAGGGGTCAGACAGCGGACGAACTTTCTTT. This sequence joins TRBV5-1 and TRBJ1-1; D might be TRBD1 (5 bases). Germline V lookup: CDR1 SGHRS, CDR2 YFSETQ. The CDR3 is made up of 15 amino acids. V lost 0 bases to trimming and J lost 12 bases, with 21 bases between them.

A few counts support this clonotype. This sequence joins TRBV4-3 and TRBJ2-5; D might be TRBD2 (5 bases). CDR1 LGHNA and CDR2 YSLEER come from the germline V gene. The length of the CDR3 is 16 residues. V was trimmed by 0 bases and J by 5 bases, leaving 16 bases between them. CDR3 coding DNA: TGCGCCAGCAGCCAAGATCCATGGGCTAGCTCCGAGACCCAGTACTTC. It is translated as CASSQDPWASSETQYF.

This clonotype appeared a few times. The V call is TRBV12-3 or TRBV12-4, the J call TRBJ2-5, with D tentatively TRBD2 (6 bases). This CDR3 has 14 residues. The ends were cut back, 5 bases at V and 2 bases at J, with 12 bases in the middle. The CDR3 here is CASSPGEVQETQYF. The CDR3 coding sequence is TGTGCCAGCAGTCCCGGGGAGGTACAAGAGACCCAGTACTTC.

V usage is TRBV7-2 and J usage is TRBJ2-3, with TRBD2 matching over 7 bases. The CDR3 sequence is 16 residues long. Unmatched junction bases numbered 12, after V lost 5 bases and J lost 4 bases. CDR1 and CDR2 (germline): SGHTA, FQGNSA. The CDR3 DNA sequence: TGTGCCAGCAGCAAGCCCCAACTAGCGTTGGCAGATACGCAGTATTTT. It encodes CASSKPQLALADTQYF.

This clonotype was detected a few times. V and J are TRBV12-3 or TRBV12-4 and TRBJ2-1, with unresolved D. The CDR3 length is 14 residues. Trimming stripped 7 bases from V and 3 bases from J, with 13 bases between. The CDR3 DNA sequence: TGTGCCAGCACCGACCACCTCGACTACAATGAGCAGTTCTTC. Translating gives CASTDHLDYNEQFF.

On this clonotype itself: Germline is not matched at one junction end, which may reflect a read error. The rearrangement joins TRBV15 to TRBJ1-2; D is uncertain. Germline V gene sequence: CDR1 LNHNV, CDR2 YYDKDF (reference sequence). There are 11 residues in the CDR3. As DNA, the CDR3 is TGTGCCACCAGCGCTGCGGGCATTAGCTACTTC. It is translated as CATSAAGISYF.

The rearrangement joins TRBV30 to TRBJ2-1, with D hard to call. This CDR3 is built from 15 residues. With 0 bases removed from V and 9 bases from J, the gap between germline ends came to 18 bases. Germline V gives CDR1 GTSNPN, CDR2 SVGIG (reference sequence). CDR3 DNA: TGTGCCTGGAGTGTTAGTGGATTAAACGTAGGTGAGCAGTTCTTC. It translates to CAWSVSGLNVGEQFF.

This clonotype appeared many times. V usage is TRBV20-1 and J usage is TRBJ1-2; D is unclear. Per germline, CDR1 DFQATT and CDR2 SNEGSKA (reference sequence). The CDR3 length is 15 residues. V lost 3 bases and J 4 bases, leaving 18 bases between the germline ends. CDR3 sequence: CSARPMLGAGYGYTF. DNA of the CDR3: TGCAGTGCTAGGCCCATGCTGGGCGCGGGCTATGGCTACACCTTC.

In regard to this clonotype: A junction end diverges from the germline sequence, so it may reflect a read error. The V and J genes are TRBV11-1 and TRBJ2-3, with 7 bases identical to TRBD2. This CDR3 has 20 amino acids. Germline V gene data show CDR1 as SGHAT and CDR2 as FQDESV (reference sequence). DNA of the CDR3: TGTGTCAGCAACCAAATCCTCTTGGGGTCTAGCGGAATTAGCACAGATACGCAGTATTTT. It specifies CVSNQILLGSSGISTDTQYF.

The rearrangement uses TRBV29-1 and TRBJ2-7; tentatively, D is TRBD1 or TRBD2 (5 bases each). Germline values: CDR1 SQVTM, CDR2 ANQGSEA. This CDR3 has 12 amino acids. V shed 4 bases and J shed 5 bases, with 12 bases lying between them. The CDR3: CSVAEGFHEQYF. The DNA of the CDR3 is TGCAGCGTTGCCGAGGGGTTCCACGAGCAGTACTTC.

The rearrangement links TRBV5-6 to TRBJ2-1, with D possibly matching TRBD2 (5 bases). This CDR3 has 12 amino acids. The V end lost 2 bases, the J end lost 8 bases, and 8 bases lay between the germline ends. Germline lookup yields CDR1 SGHDT and CDR2 YYEEEE. The CDR3 coding sequence is TGTGCCAGCAGCTTTGGAGGTCATGAGCAGTTCTTC. As protein: CASSFGGHEQFF.

There are many counts of this clonotype. This chain uses TRBV12-3 or TRBV12-4 with TRBJ1-1; D possibly corresponds to TRBD1 (5 bases). The V gene lost 6 bases and the J gene lost 4 bases, with 18 bases spanning the gap. The length of the CDR3 is 15 residues. The CDR3 sequence: CASSPGTYRGTEAFF. For the CDR3, the DNA is TGTGCCAGCAGCCCTGGGACTTATCGGGGCACTGAAGCTTTCTTT.

The rearrangement joins TRBV4-3 to TRBJ2-2; tentative D call: TRBD2 (5 bases). CDR1 LGHNA and CDR2 YSLEER come from the germline V gene. The CDR3 runs 14 residues. The V end lost 1 base, the J end lost 4 bases, and 7 bases lay between the germline ends. As DNA, the CDR3 is TGCGCCAGCAGCCAAGTCGAGGGCACCGGGGAGCTGTTTTTT. Translated, it gives CASSQVEGTGELFF.

The V call is TRBV29-1, the J call TRBJ2-1, with D possibly matching TRBD2 (5 bases). CDR3 length equals 15 residues. Germline CDR1 reads SQVTM; CDR2 reads ANQGSEA. Between the trimmed V and J ends, which lost 2 bases and 1 base, there was a span of 12 bases. The chain's CDR3 is CSVESWERSYNEQFF. CDR3 DNA: TGCAGCGTTGAATCGTGGGAGAGGTCCTACAATGAGCAGTTCTTC.

CDR3 DNA sequence: TGTGCCAGCTCACCACCTAATGACGTTAACAACAATGAGCAGTTCTTC. Its protein is CASSPPNDVNNNEQFF. The chain links TRBV18 to TRBJ2-1, with D uncertain. This CDR3 is 16 amino acids long. V was clipped by 0 bases and J by 5 bases, with 14 bases between them. Germline assignment: CDR1 KGHSH and CDR2 LQKENI.

In its sample, this clonotype was seen a few times. This chain uses TRBV4-1 with TRBJ2-1; 9 bases fit TRBD2. V dropped 5 bases and J dropped 2; count of bases not matched to a gene: 7. The CDR3 has 16 amino acids. Germline V lookup: CDR1 MGHRA, CDR2 YSYEKL. The CDR3 DNA reads TGCGCCAGCAGCTCCGGACTAGCGATGCCCTACAATGAGCAGTTCTTC. This translates into CASSSGLAMPYNEQFF.

This clonotype was observed a few times. The chain is built from TRBV7-9 and TRBJ1-2; 10 positions agree with TRBD1. This CDR3 comprises 16 residues. J lost 1 base, V lost 7 bases, and 9 bases had no gene match. Germline V gene data show CDR1 as SEHNR and CDR2 as FQNEAQ (reference sequence). This CDR3 is CASIDQRTGGNYGYTF. As DNA, the CDR3 is TGTGCCAGCATCGATCAACGGACAGGGGGTAACTATGGCTACACCTTC.

The V call is TRBV27, the J call TRBJ2-3, with TRBD2 identical over 9 bases. Unmatched junction bases numbered 9, after V lost 2 bases and J lost 9 bases. Germline CDR1 is MNHEY and CDR2 is SMNVEV (reference sequence). The CDR3 totals 15 residues. The CDR3 DNA sequence: TGTGCCAGCAGTTTAACGGCGGGAGGGGCCTCCACGCAGTATTTT. The encoded protein is CASSLTAGGASTQYF.

In its sample, this clonotype was seen once. This rearrangement joins TRBV7-8 to TRBJ2-1; 7 nucleotides align to TRBD2. Germline V CDR1 and CDR2: SGHVS, FQNEAQ. The CDR3 is 14 amino acids. Trimming took 7 bases from V and 2 from J; bases not matched to a gene: 5. The CDR3, as DNA: TGTGCCAGCACAGAAGCGGGAACCTACAATGAGCAGTTCTTC. Its translation is CASTEAGTYNEQFF.